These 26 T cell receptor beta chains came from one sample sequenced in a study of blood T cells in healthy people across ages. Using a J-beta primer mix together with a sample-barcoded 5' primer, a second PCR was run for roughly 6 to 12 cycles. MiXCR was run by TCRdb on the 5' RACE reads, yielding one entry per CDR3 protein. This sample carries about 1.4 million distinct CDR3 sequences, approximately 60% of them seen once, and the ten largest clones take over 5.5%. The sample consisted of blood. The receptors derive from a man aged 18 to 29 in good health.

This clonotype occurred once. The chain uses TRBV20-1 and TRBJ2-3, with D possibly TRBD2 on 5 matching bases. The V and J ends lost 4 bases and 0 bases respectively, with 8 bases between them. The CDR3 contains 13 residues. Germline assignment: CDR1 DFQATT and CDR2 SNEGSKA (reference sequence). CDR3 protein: CSANVASTDTQYF. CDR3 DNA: TGCAGTGCTAATGTAGCGAGCACAGATACGCAGTATTTT.

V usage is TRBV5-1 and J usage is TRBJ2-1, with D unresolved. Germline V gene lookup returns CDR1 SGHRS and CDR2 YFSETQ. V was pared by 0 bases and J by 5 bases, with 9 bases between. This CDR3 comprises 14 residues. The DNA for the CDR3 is TGCGCCAGCAGCTTGGATCCTAGAGACAATGAGCAGTTCTTC. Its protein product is CASSLDPRDNEQFF.

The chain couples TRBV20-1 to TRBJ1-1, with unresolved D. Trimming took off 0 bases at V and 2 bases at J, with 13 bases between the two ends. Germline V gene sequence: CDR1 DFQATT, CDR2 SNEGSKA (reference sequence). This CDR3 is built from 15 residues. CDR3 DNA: TGCAGTGCTAGAGATAACCGACGGGCTAACACTGAAGCTTTCTTT. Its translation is CSARDNRRANTEAFF.

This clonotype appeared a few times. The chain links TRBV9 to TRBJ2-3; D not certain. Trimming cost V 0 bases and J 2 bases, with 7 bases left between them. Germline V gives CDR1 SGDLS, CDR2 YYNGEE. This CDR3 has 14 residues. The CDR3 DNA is TGTGCCAGCAGCGTAGTAGGGCTCACAGATACGCAGTATTTT. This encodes CASSVVGLTDTQYF.

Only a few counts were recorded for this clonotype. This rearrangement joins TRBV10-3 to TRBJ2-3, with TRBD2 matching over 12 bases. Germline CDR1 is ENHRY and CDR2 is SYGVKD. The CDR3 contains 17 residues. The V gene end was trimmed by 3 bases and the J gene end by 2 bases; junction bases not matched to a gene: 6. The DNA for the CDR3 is TGTGCCATCAGTGACAACGGACTAGCGGGGCCCACAGATACGCAGTATTTT. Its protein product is CAISDNGLAGPTDTQYF.

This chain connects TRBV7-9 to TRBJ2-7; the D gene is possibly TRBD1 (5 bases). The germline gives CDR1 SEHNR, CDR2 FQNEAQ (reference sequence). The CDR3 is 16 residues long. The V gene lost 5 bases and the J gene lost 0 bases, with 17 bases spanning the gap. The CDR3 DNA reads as TGTGCCAGCAGCACCCTCGTAGTAGGGGACTCCTACGAGCAGTACTTC. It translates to CASSTLVVGDSYEQYF.

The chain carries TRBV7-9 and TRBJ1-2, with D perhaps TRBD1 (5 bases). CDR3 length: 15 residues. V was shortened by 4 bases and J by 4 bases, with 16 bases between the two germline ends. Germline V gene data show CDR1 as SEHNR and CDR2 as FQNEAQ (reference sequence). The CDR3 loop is CASSSSGDQVYGYTF. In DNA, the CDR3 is TGTGCCAGCAGCTCTTCCGGGGACCAAGTCTATGGCTACACCTTC.

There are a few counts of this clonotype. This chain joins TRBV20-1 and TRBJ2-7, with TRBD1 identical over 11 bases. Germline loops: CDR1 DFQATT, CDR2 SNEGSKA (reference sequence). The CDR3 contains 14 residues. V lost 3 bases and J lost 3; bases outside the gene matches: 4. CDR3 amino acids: CSASPGTGGYEQYF. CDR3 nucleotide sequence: TGCAGTGCTAGCCCCGGGACAGGGGGCTACGAGCAGTACTTC.

The CDR3 sequence: CASSESRVGGYTF. CDR3 nucleotide sequence: TGTGCCAGCAGTGAATCCCGAGTGGGCGGCTACACCTTC. The chain employs TRBV25-1 and TRBJ1-2; D gene ambiguous. Germline assignment: CDR1 MGHDK and CDR2 SYGVNS. The CDR3 is 13 amino acids. The V gene lost 1 base and the J gene lost 8 bases, with 11 bases spanning the gap.

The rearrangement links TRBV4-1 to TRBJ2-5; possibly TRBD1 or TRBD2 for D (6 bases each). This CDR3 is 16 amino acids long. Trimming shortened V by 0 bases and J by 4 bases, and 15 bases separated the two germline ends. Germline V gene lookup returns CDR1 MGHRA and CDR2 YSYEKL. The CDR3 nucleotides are TGCGCCAGCAGCCAAGAACCGGGGGCCGGTCGAGAGACCCAGTACTTC. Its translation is CASSQEPGAGRETQYF.

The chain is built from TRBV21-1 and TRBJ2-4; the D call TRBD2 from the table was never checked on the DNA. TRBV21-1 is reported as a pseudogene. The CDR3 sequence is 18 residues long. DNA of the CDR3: TGTGCCAGCAGCAAGACTAGCGGGGGCGGTAGAGGAGAAAACATTCAGTACTTC. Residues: CASSKTSGGGRGENIQYF.

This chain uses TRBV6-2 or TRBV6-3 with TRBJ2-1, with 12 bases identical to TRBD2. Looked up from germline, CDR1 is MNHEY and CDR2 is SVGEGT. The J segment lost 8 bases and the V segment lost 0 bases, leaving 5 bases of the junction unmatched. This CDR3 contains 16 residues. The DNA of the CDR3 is TGTGCCAGCAGTTACTCGACTAGCGGGAGTACGTATGAGCAGTTCTTC. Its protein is CASSYSTSGSTYEQFF.

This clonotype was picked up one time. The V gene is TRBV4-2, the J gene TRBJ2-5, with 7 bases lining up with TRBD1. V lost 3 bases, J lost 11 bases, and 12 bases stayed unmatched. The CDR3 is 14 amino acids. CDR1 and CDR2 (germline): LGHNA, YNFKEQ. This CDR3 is CASSQGQPLPTQYF. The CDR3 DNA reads TGTGCCAGCAGCCAGGGACAGCCTCTACCGACTCAGTACTTC.

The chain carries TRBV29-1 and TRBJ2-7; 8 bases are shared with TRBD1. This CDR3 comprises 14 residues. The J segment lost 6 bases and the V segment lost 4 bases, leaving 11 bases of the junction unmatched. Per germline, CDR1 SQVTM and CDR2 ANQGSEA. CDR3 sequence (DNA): TGCAGCGTTGTAAGGCAGGGGGCTGAGCCCGAGCAGTACTTC. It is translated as CSVVRQGAEPEQYF.

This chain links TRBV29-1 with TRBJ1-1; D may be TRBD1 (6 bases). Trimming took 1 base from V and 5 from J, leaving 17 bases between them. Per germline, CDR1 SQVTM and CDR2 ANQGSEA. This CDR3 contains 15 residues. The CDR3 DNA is TGCAGCGTTGAAGGAGGTGGGGGGCGTAGGACTGAAGCTTTCTTT. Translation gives CSVEGGGGRRTEAFF.

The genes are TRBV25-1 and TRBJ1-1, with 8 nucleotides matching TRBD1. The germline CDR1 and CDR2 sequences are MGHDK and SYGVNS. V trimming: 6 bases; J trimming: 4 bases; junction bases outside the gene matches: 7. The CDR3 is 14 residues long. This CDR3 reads CASRETGAATEAFF. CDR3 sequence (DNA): TGTGCCAGCAGGGAGACAGGGGCTGCCACTGAAGCTTTCTTT.

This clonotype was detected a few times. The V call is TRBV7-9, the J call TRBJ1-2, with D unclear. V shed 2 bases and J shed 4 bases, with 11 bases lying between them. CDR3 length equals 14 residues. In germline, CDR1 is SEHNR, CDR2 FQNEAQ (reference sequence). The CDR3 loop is CASSLPQAGYGYTF. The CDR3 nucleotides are TGTGCCAGCAGCTTACCGCAAGCGGGCTATGGCTACACCTTC.

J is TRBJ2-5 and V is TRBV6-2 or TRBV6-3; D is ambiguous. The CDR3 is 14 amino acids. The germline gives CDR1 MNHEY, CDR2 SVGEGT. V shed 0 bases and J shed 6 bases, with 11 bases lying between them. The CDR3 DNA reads TGTGCCAGCAGTTACTCGTTAGCTGGGAAGACCCAGTACTTC. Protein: CASSYSLAGKTQYF.

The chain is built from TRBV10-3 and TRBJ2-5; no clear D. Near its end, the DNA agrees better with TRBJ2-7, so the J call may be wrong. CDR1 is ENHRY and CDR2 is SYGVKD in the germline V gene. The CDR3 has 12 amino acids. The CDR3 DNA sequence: TGTGCCATCAGTGCCGGTCAATACGAGCAGTACTTC. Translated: CAISAGQYEQYF.

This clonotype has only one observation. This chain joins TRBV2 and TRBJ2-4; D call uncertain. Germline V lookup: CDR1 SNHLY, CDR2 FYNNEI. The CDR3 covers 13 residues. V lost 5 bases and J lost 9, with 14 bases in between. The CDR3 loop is CASSPDRSGIQYF. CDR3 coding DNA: TGTGCCAGCAGTCCGGACCGCTCCGGCATTCAGTACTTC. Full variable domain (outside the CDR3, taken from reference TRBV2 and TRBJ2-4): EPEVTQTPSHQVTQMGQEVILRCVPISNHLYFYWYRQILGQKVEFLVSFYNNEISEKSEIFDDQFSVERPDGSNFTLKIRSTKLEDSAMYFCASSPDRSGIQYFGAGTRLSVL.

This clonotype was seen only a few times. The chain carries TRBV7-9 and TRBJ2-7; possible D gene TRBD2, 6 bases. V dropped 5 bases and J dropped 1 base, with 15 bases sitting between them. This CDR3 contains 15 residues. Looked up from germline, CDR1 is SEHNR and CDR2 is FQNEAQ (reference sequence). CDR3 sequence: CASSPRDFLSYEQYF. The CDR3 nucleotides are TGTGCCAGCAGCCCCCGGGACTTTCTGTCCTACGAGCAGTACTTC.

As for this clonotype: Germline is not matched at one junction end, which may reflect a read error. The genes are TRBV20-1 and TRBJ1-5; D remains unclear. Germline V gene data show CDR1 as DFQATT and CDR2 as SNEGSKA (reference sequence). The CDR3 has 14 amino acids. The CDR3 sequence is CSARVRYSNQPQHF. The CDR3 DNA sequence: TGCAGTGCCAGAGTGAGGTATAGCAATCAGCCCCAGCATTTT.

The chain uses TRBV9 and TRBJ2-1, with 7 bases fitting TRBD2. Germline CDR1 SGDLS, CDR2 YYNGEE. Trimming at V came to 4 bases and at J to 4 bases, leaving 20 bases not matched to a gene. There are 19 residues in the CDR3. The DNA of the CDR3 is TGTGCCAGCAGCACTCCCCTCGGGGACTATGGGCATCCTTACAATGAGCAGTTCTTC. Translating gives CASSTPLGDYGHPYNEQFF.

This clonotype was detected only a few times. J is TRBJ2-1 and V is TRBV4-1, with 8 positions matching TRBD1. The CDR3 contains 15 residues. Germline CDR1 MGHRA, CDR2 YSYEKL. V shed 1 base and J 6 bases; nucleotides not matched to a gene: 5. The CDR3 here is CASSQGTGLRNEQFF. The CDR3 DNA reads TGCGCCAGCAGCCAAGGGACAGGGTTACGCAATGAGCAGTTCTTC.

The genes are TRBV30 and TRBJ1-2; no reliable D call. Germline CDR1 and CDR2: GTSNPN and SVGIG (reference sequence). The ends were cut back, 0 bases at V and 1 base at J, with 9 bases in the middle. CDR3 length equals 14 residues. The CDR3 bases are TGTGCCTGGAGTGTACTTGGGGTTAACTATGGCTACACCTTC. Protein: CAWSVLGVNYGYTF.

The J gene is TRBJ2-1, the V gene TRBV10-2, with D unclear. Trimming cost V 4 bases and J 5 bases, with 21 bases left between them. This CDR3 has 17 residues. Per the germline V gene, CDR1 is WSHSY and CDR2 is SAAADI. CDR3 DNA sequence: TGCGCCAGCAGTGTTTCCCAACTGTCGGAGTGGAACAATGAGCAGTTCTTC. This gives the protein CASSVSQLSEWNNEQFF.